A selection of T cell receptor beta chains follows, all from one sample in a study of blood T cells in healthy people across ages. TCRdb fed the 5' RACE reads into MiXCR, producing one record per CDR3 protein. The sample yields approximately 780,000 distinct CDR3 sequences, around a quarter seen once. These data are also associated with another study on T cells of mothers and their children.

The sequenced sample was blood. All receptors derive from a boy between 5 and 17 years old in good health. CDR3s include the opening cysteine and the closing phenylalanine or tryptophan. A D gene is named only where the DNA matches it firmly.

V gene: TRBV5-5; D gene: TRBD2; J gene: TRBJ2-1; CDR3 protein: CASSLGLAAAHYNEQFF
V gene: TRBV4-1; D gene: NA; J gene: TRBJ1-2; CDR3 protein: CASSQPDREYGYTF
V gene: TRBV20-1; D gene: NA; J gene: TRBJ2-1; CDR3 protein: CSATRPAPGDNEQFF
V gene: TRBV12-3/TRBV12-4; D gene: NA; J gene: TRBJ1-1; CDR3 protein: CASSNGPSGTEAFF
V gene: TRBV7-9; D gene: NA; J gene: TRBJ2-3; CDR3 protein: CASSLKGRDTQYF
V gene: TRBV4-1; D gene: NA; J gene: NA; CDR3 protein: CASSQVPSTESSSCEQYF
V gene: TRBV12-3/TRBV12-4; D gene: NA; J gene: TRBJ2-5; CDR3 protein: CASSDTRQETQYF
V gene: TRBV2; D gene: NA; J gene: TRBJ1-6; CDR3 protein: CASTGQTNSPLHF
V gene: TRBV5-1; D gene: NA; J gene: TRBJ2-3; CDR3 protein: CASSLLYHTDTQYF
V gene: TRBV27; D gene: TRBD1; J gene: NA; CDR3 protein: CASSLETGGGQYF
V gene: TRBV28; D gene: NA; J gene: TRBJ2-2; CDR3 protein: CASSLGSFSSGELFF
V gene: TRBV7-9; D gene: NA; J gene: TRBJ1-6; CDR3 protein: CASSFSDPEPLHF
V gene: TRBV5-1; D gene: NA; J gene: TRBJ2-5; CDR3 protein: CASSLARGRIGEETQYF
V gene: TRBV24-1; D gene: TRBD2; J gene: TRBJ2-1; CDR3 protein: CATSDSAGGRDNEQFF